These T cell receptor beta chains were read from a single sample in a study of T cells in Graves' hyperthyroidism and ophthalmopathy. TCRdb redid the calling of the multiplex PCR reads with MiXCR, one entry per CDR3 protein. The sample carries 250,000 to 300,000 distinct CDR3 sequences, about 15% recorded once. The sequenced sample consisted of blood. These receptor sequences come from a woman in her 40s with Graves' hyperthyroidism that later progressed to Graves' ophthalmopathy. Each CDR3 is given with its conserved first and last residue. A D gene is named only where the DNA matches it firmly. Clone size, where shown, is once, few, many, or a class for clones that have expanded.

length: 11
D: NA
V: TRBV10-3
size: many
J: TRBJ2-3
CDR3: CAISAGDTQYF
DNA: TGTGCCATCAGTGCGGGGGATACGCAGTATTTT

length: 16
D: NA
V: TRBV15
size: many
J: TRBJ1-1
CDR3: CATSRKVGAVNTEAFF
DNA: TGTGCCACCAGCAGGAAGGTGGGGGCAGTCAACACTGAAGCTTTCTTT

length: 16
D: NA
V: TRBV20-1
size: many
J: TRBJ2-3
CDR3: CSARDREAAITDTQYF
DNA: TGCAGTGCTAGAGATCGAGAAGCGGCCATCACAGATACGCAGTATTTT

length: 14
D: NA
V: TRBV19
size: few
J: TRBJ1-5
CDR3: CASTSWGSDQPQHF
DNA: TGTGCCAGTACAAGCTGGGGGTCGGATCAGCCCCAGCATTTT

length: 13
D: NA
V: TRBV7-9
size: few
J: TRBJ2-3
CDR3: CASLRDGADTQYF
DNA: TGTGCCAGCCTGCGGGACGGTGCAGATACGCAGTATTTT

length: 10
D: NA
V: TRBV20-1
size: many
J: TRBJ2-3
CDR3: CSAPTDTQYF
DNA: TGCAGTGCGCCGACAGATACGCAGTATTTT

length: 17
D: TRBD1
V: TRBV18
size: many
J: TRBJ1-3
CDR3: CASSLGTGVNSGNTIYF
DNA: TGTGCCAGCTCACTTGGGACAGGCGTCAACTCTGGAAACACCATATATTTT

length: 15
D: NA
V: TRBV19
size: few
J: TRBJ1-5
CDR3: CASSVRTETNQPQHF
DNA: TGTGCCAGTAGTGTACGGACCGAGACCAATCAGCCCCAGCATTTT

length: 15
D: TRBD1
V: TRBV29-1
size: many
J: TRBJ1-2
CDR3: CSGGTGPLLNYGYTF
DNA: TGCAGCGGGGGGACAGGACCCCTCTTAAACTATGGCTACACCTTC

length: 15
D: NA
V: TRBV25-1
size: NA
J: TRBJ2-2
CDR3: CASSNYPSNTGELFF
DNA: TGTGCCAGCAGTAATTATCCTTCAAACACCGGGGAGCTGTTTTTT

length: 14
D: NA
V: TRBV2
size: many
J: TRBJ1-1
CDR3: CASSGPGADTEAFF
DNA: TGTGCCAGCAGTGGTCCGGGGGCGGACACTGAAGCTTTCTTT

length: 16
D: TRBD2
V: TRBV7-9
size: NA
J: TRBJ2-1
CDR3: CASSYLAGGRYNEQFF
DNA: TGTGCCAGCAGCTATTTAGCGGGAGGGCGCTACAATGAGCAGTTCTTC

length: 14
D: TRBD1
V: TRBV27
size: many
J: TRBJ2-5
CDR3: CASSSDRDQETQYF
DNA: TGTGCCAGCAGTTCGGACAGGGACCAAGAGACCCAGTACTTC

length: 15
D: NA
V: TRBV30
size: many
J: TRBJ1-1
CDR3: CAWIPGRLMNTEAFF
DNA: TGTGCCTGGATCCCCGGGCGCCTCATGAACACTGAAGCTTTCTTT

length: 15
D: TRBD1
V: TRBV3-1
size: many
J: TRBJ1-1
CDR3: CASSQGDRARTEAFF
DNA: TGTGCCAGCAGCCAAGGGGACAGGGCTCGGACTGAAGCTTTCTTT

length: 14
D: NA
V: TRBV19
size: once
J: TRBJ1-1
CDR3: CASTPGHINTEAFF
DNA: TGTGCCAGTACCCCGGGACATATAAACACTGAAGCTTTCTTT

length: 14
D: NA
V: TRBV5-1
size: many
J: TRBJ1-5
CDR3: CASSLESGVQPQHF
DNA: TGCGCCAGCAGCTTGGAATCCGGGGTTCAGCCCCAGCATTTT

length: 19
D: TRBD2
V: TRBV6-5
size: NA
J: TRBJ2-4
CDR3: CASSYLTSGNSPAKNIQYF
DNA: TGTGCCAGCAGTTACTTAACTAGCGGGAATTCGCCAGCCAAAAACATTCAGTACTTC

length: 12
D: NA
V: TRBV19
size: many
J: TRBJ1-5
CDR3: CASRLGNQPQHF
DNA: TGTGCCAGTAGACTAGGGAATCAGCCCCAGCATTTT

length: 15
D: TRBD1
V: TRBV7-9
size: few
J: TRBJ2-7
CDR3: CASSFGEGAYYEQYF
DNA: TGTGCCAGCAGCTTCGGAGAGGGGGCGTACTACGAGCAGTACTTC

length: 12
D: NA
V: TRBV11-2
size: many
J: TRBJ1-1
CDR3: CASSKTGTEAFF
DNA: TGTGCCAGCAGCAAAACGGGCACTGAAGCTTTCTTT

length: 16
D: TRBD1
V: TRBV30
size: many
J: TRBJ1-5
CDR3: CAWSGAGGALDQPQHF
DNA: TGTGCCTGGAGTGGAGCAGGGGGCGCCCTGGATCAGCCCCAGCATTTT

length: 15
D: NA
V: TRBV7-9
size: many
J: TRBJ2-3
CDR3: CASSVSGGTTDTQYF
DNA: TGTGCCAGCAGCGTCAGCGGAGGGACCACAGATACGCAGTATTTT

length: 13
D: NA
V: TRBV24-1
size: many
J: TRBJ2-3
CDR3: CATSDRPTDTQYF
DNA: TGTGCCACCAGCGACAGGCCCACAGATACGCAGTATTTT

length: 15
D: NA
V: TRBV3-1
size: many
J: TRBJ2-2
CDR3: CASSPQALNTGELFF
DNA: TGTGCCAGCAGCCCCCAAGCCCTGAACACCGGGGAGCTGTTTTTT

length: 19
D: NA
V: TRBV3-1
size: NA
J: TRBJ2-3
CDR3: CASSQDPLGAPTITDTQYF
DNA: TGTGCCAGCAGCCAAGACCCCCTGGGGGCTCCGACGATCACAGATACGCAGTATTTT

length: 13
D: NA
V: TRBV29-1
size: many
J: TRBJ2-1
CDR3: CSVEGDRSNEQFF
DNA: TGCAGCGTTGAGGGGGACCGCAGCAATGAGCAGTTCTTC

length: 14
D: TRBD2
V: TRBV29-1
size: NA
J: TRBJ2-7
CDR3: CSVGMTSGSYEQYF
DNA: TGCAGCGTTGGAATGACTAGCGGGAGCTACGAGCAGTACTTC

length: 13
D: NA
V: TRBV28
size: few
J: TRBJ2-1
CDR3: CAGGFSSYNEQFF
DNA: TGTGCCGGTGGATTTAGCTCCTACAATGAGCAGTTCTTC

length: 13
D: NA
V: TRBV5-1
size: many
J: TRBJ2-5
CDR3: CASSLRFKETQYF
DNA: TGCGCCAGCAGCTTGAGGTTTAAAGAGACCCAGTACTTC

length: 17
D: TRBD2
V: TRBV14
size: many
J: TRBJ2-7
CDR3: CASSQTSVLAVHYEQYF
DNA: TGTGCCAGCAGCCAAACTTCGGTGCTAGCGGTACACTACGAGCAGTACTTC

length: 15
D: TRBD1
V: TRBV7-9
size: many
J: TRBJ2-7
CDR3: CASSLVGGNAYEQYF
DNA: TGTGCCAGCAGCTTAGTAGGGGGCAACGCCTACGAGCAGTACTTC

length: 14
D: NA
V: TRBV5-4
size: many
J: TRBJ2-7
CDR3: CASSPGGGRNEQYF
DNA: TGTGCCAGCTCCCCCGGTGGTGGGAGGAACGAGCAGTACTTC

length: 14
D: NA
V: TRBV19
size: NA
J: TRBJ2-1
CDR3: CASRRTYTYNEQFF
DNA: TGTGCCAGTAGGAGGACATATACCTACAATGAGCAGTTCTTC

length: 14
D: TRBD1
V: TRBV18
size: many
J: TRBJ2-7
CDR3: CASSPLTGLYEQYF
DNA: TGTGCCAGCTCGCCCTTGACAGGGCTCTACGAGCAGTACTTC

length: 17
D: NA
V: TRBV2
size: NA
J: TRBJ1-4
CDR3: CASSGRNRVVTNEKLFF
DNA: TGTGCCAGCAGTGGAAGGAACAGGGTAGTAACTAATGAAAAACTGTTTTTT

length: 12
D: NA
V: TRBV27
size: NA
J: TRBJ2-7
CDR3: CATGQGRGEQYF
DNA: TGTGCCACCGGGCAGGGTAGGGGCGAGCAGTACTTC

length: 13
D: NA
V: TRBV9
size: many
J: TRBJ2-5
CDR3: CASSGLNQETQYF
DNA: TGTGCCAGCAGCGGGCTGAACCAAGAGACCCAGTACTTC

length: 13
D: NA
V: TRBV9
size: many
J: TRBJ2-3
CDR3: CASSVFSTDTQYF
DNA: TGTGCCAGCAGCGTGTTTTCCACAGATACGCAGTATTTT

length: 14
D: TRBD1
V: TRBV28
size: many
J: TRBJ1-1
CDR3: CASSIQGENTEAFF
DNA: TGTGCCAGCAGTATACAGGGGGAGAACACTGAAGCTTTCTTT

length: 13
D: TRBD1
V: TRBV5-5
size: many
J: TRBJ2-4
CDR3: CASRDRRKNIQYF
DNA: TGTGCCAGCCGGGACAGGAGGAAAAACATTCAGTACTTC

length: 14
D: NA
V: TRBV14
size: many
J: TRBJ2-3
CDR3: CASRAILGTDTQYF
DNA: TGTGCCAGCAGGGCGATCCTAGGCACAGATACGCAGTATTTT

length: 14
D: NA
V: TRBV4-1
size: NA
J: TRBJ1-1
CDR3: CASSHIRGNTEAFF
DNA: TGCGCCAGCAGCCATATTAGGGGGAACACTGAAGCTTTCTTT

length: 15
D: NA
V: TRBV5-1
size: few
J: TRBJ2-1
CDR3: CASSLGSGFHDEQFF
DNA: TGCGCCAGCAGCTTGGGTTCCGGGTTCCATGATGAGCAGTTCTTC

length: 16
D: NA
V: TRBV7-9
size: many
J: TRBJ1-1
CDR3: CASSPDMTPRNTEAFF
DNA: TGTGCCAGCAGCCCGGACATGACCCCACGGAACACTGAAGCTTTCTTT

length: 9
D: NA
V: TRBV29-1
size: many
J: TRBJ1-1
CDR3: CSVDPEAFF
DNA: TGCAGCGTTGACCCTGAAGCTTTCTTT

length: 14
D: TRBD2
V: TRBV14
size: NA
J: TRBJ2-1
CDR3: CASSQSAGTTEQFF
DNA: TGTGCCAGCAGCCAGAGCGCCGGGACTACGGAGCAGTTCTTC

length: 17
D: TRBD2
V: TRBV11-2
size: NA
J: TRBJ2-5
CDR3: CASSPNTGLADQETQYF
DNA: TGTGCCAGCAGCCCAAATACGGGACTAGCGGACCAAGAGACCCAGTACTTC

length: 12
D: NA
V: TRBV5-4
size: many
J: TRBJ1-1
CDR3: CASSLYNTEAFF
DNA: TGTGCCAGCAGCTTGTATAACACTGAAGCTTTCTTT

length: 15
D: TRBD2
V: TRBV5-1
size: many
J: TRBJ2-7
CDR3: CASSLGGLAMNEQYF
DNA: TGCGCCAGCAGCTTGGGGGGACTAGCTATGAACGAGCAGTACTTC